Given below is one T cell receptor (beta chain) in context. In the authors' methods: Amplification of reference gene primers provided the estimated nucleated cell counts. Data came from immunoSEQ multiplex PCR; TCRdb stores just in-frame clones and leaves some out. That table supplies the V and J calls and clone size; D and trimming were determined from the DNA. This table holds about 99,000 clones, 75% to 90% found once. The sample belongs to a study of blood T cell repertoires in COVID-19. Study-wide background: Samples of COVID-19 (acute and convalescent) were obtained from the United States, Italy and Spain. PBMCs, B-cell-depleted T cells, or T cells were the source of the cDNA or gDNA that made up the material.

This CDR3 comprises 14 residues. Germline-derived CDR1 and CDR2 are GTSNPN and SVGIG (reference sequence). V shed 5 bases, J shed 0 bases, and the junction held 4 bases outside the gene matches. Sequenced material: peripheral blood. This sequence was found in a man aged 55 to 69 with acute or convalescent COVID-19. This chain uses TRBV30 with TRBJ2-4, with TRBD2 matching 7 bases. Here the CDR3 DNA reads TGTGCCTGGGCAGCGGGACTAGCCAAAAACATTCAGTACTTC. It is translated as CAWAAGLAKNIQYF. Supplemented by reference TRBV30 and TRBJ2-4, the full variable domain reads SQTIHQWPATLVQPVGSPLSLECTVEGTSNPNLYWYRQAAGRGLQLLFYSVGIGQISSEVPQNLSASRPQDRQFILSSKKLLLSDSGFYLCAWAAGLAKNIQYFGAGTRLSVL.